The rows below give T cell receptor beta chains drawn from one sample of a study of shared clonotypes between healthy human individuals. The data were produced by immunoSEQ multiplex PCR, yet TCRdb's version contains in-frame clones alone and is incomplete. The sample has around 580,000 clones, roughly 98% seen once. Sequencing was performed on naive CD8+ T cells sorted from blood. These receptor sequences come from a man in his thirties or forties in good health. The CDR3 runs from the conserved cysteine through the conserved F or W. The order of the fields is V gene, clone size, D gene, J gene, CDR3 DNA, CDR3 protein. D genes are given only for firm matches. Expanded clones get a size class; other rows say once, few or many, or leave the size out.

V gene: TRBV13
clone size: .
D gene: .
J gene: TRBJ2-2
CDR3 DNA: TGTGCCAGCAGCTTTCCATCGGAGAACACCGGGGAGCTGTTTTTT
CDR3 protein: CASSFPSENTGELFF

V gene: TRBV6-1
clone size: .
D gene: TRBD1
J gene: TRBJ2-7
CDR3 DNA: TGTGCCAGCAGTGAAGCGGGGACAGGGCGCCGGGAGCAGTACTTC
CDR3 protein: CASSEAGTGRREQYF

V gene: TRBV29-1
clone size: .
D gene: TRBD1
J gene: TRBJ2-7
CDR3 DNA: TGCAGCGCCCTGGGACAGTCAATTTACGAGCAGTACTTC
CDR3 protein: CSALGQSIYEQYF

V gene: TRBV27
clone size: .
D gene: .
J gene: TRBJ2-1
CDR3 DNA: TGTGCCAGCAGGCACGACTGGGGGGAGCAGTTCTTC
CDR3 protein: CASRHDWGEQFF

V gene: TRBV11-2
clone size: .
D gene: .
J gene: TRBJ2-2
CDR3 DNA: TGTGCCAGCAGCTTAGGTCCCGCGGGAGACAGGATCGGGGAGCTGTTTTTT
CDR3 protein: CASSLGPAGDRIGELFF

V gene: TRBV7-3
clone size: .
D gene: .
J gene: TRBJ2-1
CDR3 DNA: TGTGCCAGCAGCTACATCCTAAGCTCCTACAATGAGCAGTTCTTC
CDR3 protein: CASSYILSSYNEQFF

V gene: TRBV6-5
clone size: .
D gene: .
J gene: TRBJ2-1
CDR3 DNA: TGTGCCAGCAGTTACTCGCGTGAGCAGTTCTTC
CDR3 protein: CASSYSREQFF

V gene: TRBV30
clone size: .
D gene: .
J gene: TRBJ2-1
CDR3 DNA: TGTGCCTGGAGCGGGAACTCCTACAATGAGCAGTTCTTC
CDR3 protein: CAWSGNSYNEQFF

V gene: TRBV27
clone size: .
D gene: .
J gene: TRBJ2-2
CDR3 DNA: TGTGCCAGCAGACTTTACGCGAACACCGGGGAGCTGTTTTTT
CDR3 protein: CASRLYANTGELFF

V gene: TRBV29-1
clone size: .
D gene: TRBD2
J gene: TRBJ2-1
CDR3 DNA: TGCAGCGTTGAAGTATCGCTAGCGGGAGGTTCCTACAATGAGCAGTTCTTC
CDR3 protein: CSVEVSLAGGSYNEQFF

V gene: TRBV6-5
clone size: .
D gene: TRBD2
J gene: TRBJ2-7
CDR3 DNA: TGTGCCAGCAGTTACAGTGCGGGAGGCTCCTACGAGCAGTACTTC
CDR3 protein: CASSYSAGGSYEQYF

V gene: TRBV20-1
clone size: .
D gene: .
J gene: TRBJ2-1
CDR3 DNA: TGCAGTGCGAGAAGGGGGGATGAGCAGTTCTTC
CDR3 protein: CSARRGDEQFF

V gene: TRBV5-1
clone size: .
D gene: TRBD2
J gene: TRBJ2-7
CDR3 DNA: TGCGCCAGCAGGGGAGGACTAGCGGGGCAGTACGAGCAGTACTTC
CDR3 protein: CASRGGLAGQYEQYF

V gene: TRBV7-9
clone size: .
D gene: TRBD2
J gene: TRBJ2-2
CDR3 DNA: TGTGCCAGCAGCGTCGGGACTAGCGGGACCACCGGGGAGCTGTTTTTT
CDR3 protein: CASSVGTSGTTGELFF

V gene: TRBV5-1
clone size: .
D gene: .
J gene: TRBJ2-3
CDR3 DNA: TGCGCCAGCATCTCGGGGGTAGACGTACTTACCGGGGATACGCAGTATTTT
CDR3 protein: CASISGVDVLTGDTQYF

V gene: TRBV10-3
clone size: .
D gene: .
J gene: TRBJ2-7
CDR3 DNA: TGTGCCATCAGTGATTGGGAGTCCTACGAGCAGTACTTC
CDR3 protein: CAISDWESYEQYF

V gene: TRBV28
clone size: once
D gene: TRBD1
J gene: TRBJ2-7
CDR3 DNA: TGTGCCAGCAGACCGGAAGGGGGGACAGGACATTACGAGCAGTACTTC
CDR3 protein: CASRPEGGTGHYEQYF

V gene: TRBV7-4
clone size: .
D gene: .
J gene: TRBJ2-1
CDR3 DNA: TGTGCCAGCAGCTCCCGAGACCCCAATGAGCAGTTCTTC
CDR3 protein: CASSSRDPNEQFF

V gene: TRBV7-2
clone size: .
D gene: .
J gene: TRBJ2-7
CDR3 DNA: TGTGCCAGCAGCTTCTTTTCGGGGAGCTCCTACGAGCAGTACTTC
CDR3 protein: CASSFFSGSSYEQYF

V gene: TRBV28
clone size: .
D gene: .
J gene: TRBJ1-1
CDR3 DNA: TGTGCCAGCAGTTTTATGGGTCATAGGGGCGAGAACACTGAAGCTTTCTTT
CDR3 protein: CASSFMGHRGENTEAFF

V gene: TRBV18
clone size: .
D gene: .
J gene: TRBJ2-1
CDR3 DNA: TGTGCCAGCTCACCACTCGGTTTTGCGGGACCCTACAATGAGCAGTTCTTC
CDR3 protein: CASSPLGFAGPYNEQFF

V gene: TRBV7-8
clone size: .
D gene: .
J gene: TRBJ2-7
CDR3 DNA: TGTGCCAGCAGCTTGCCACAGTACGAGCAGTACTTC
CDR3 protein: CASSLPQYEQYF

V gene: TRBV29-1
clone size: .
D gene: TRBD1
J gene: TRBJ2-2
CDR3 DNA: TGCAGCGTCCTGGACAGGGGGCGCGCCACCGGGGAGCTGTTTTTT
CDR3 protein: CSVLDRGRATGELFF

V gene: TRBV6-4
clone size: .
D gene: TRBD1
J gene: TRBJ2-7
CDR3 DNA: TGTGCCAGCAGCCCGGGACAGGGTCGCATCGAGCAGTACTTC
CDR3 protein: CASSPGQGRIEQYF

V gene: TRBV2
clone size: .
D gene: .
J gene: TRBJ2-7
CDR3 DNA: TGTGCCAGGCCCTTATACGAGCAGTACTTC
CDR3 protein: CARPLYEQYF

V gene: TRBV4-1
clone size: once
D gene: TRBD2
J gene: TRBJ2-3
CDR3 DNA: TGCGCCAGCAGCCAAGACCCCAGCGGGAGAGATACGCAGTATTTT
CDR3 protein: CASSQDPSGRDTQYF

V gene: TRBV4-1
clone size: .
D gene: .
J gene: TRBJ1-5
CDR3 DNA: TGCGCCAGCAGCCAAGAACCTACCGCAGGTAACAGCAATCAGCCCCAGCATTTT
CDR3 protein: CASSQEPTAGNSNQPQHF